A selection of T cell receptor beta chains follows, all from one sample in a study of shared clonotypes between healthy human individuals. Using immunoSEQ multiplex PCR, the repertoire was profiled, and TCRdb retains in-frame clones only, with some absent. Counted here are some 200,000 clones, 66% occurring once; the ten biggest clones make up over 9.5%. The sequencing sample was made of memory CD4+ T cells sorted from blood. The receptors were sampled from a man younger than 45 in good health. Each CDR3 is given with its conserved first and last residue. A D gene is named only where the DNA matches it firmly. Expanded clones get a size class; other rows say once, few or many, or leave the size out.

clone size	D gene	V gene	J gene	CDR3 protein	CDR3 DNA
once	TRBD2	TRBV9	TRBJ2-2	CASSAGTSGYTGELFF	TGTGCCAGCTCCGCCGGGACTAGCGGTTATACCGGGGAGCTGTTTTTT
NA	NA	TRBV5-5	TRBJ2-4	CASSLGQLFGIQYF	TGTGCCAGCAGCTTGGGACAGCTCTTCGGCATTCAGTACTTC
many	NA	TRBV7-2	TRBJ2-1	CASSLEVQGEQFF	TGTGCCAGCAGCTTGGAGGTCCAGGGTGAGCAGTTCTTC
NA	NA	TRBV2	TRBJ2-7	CASERRWEQYF	TGTGCCAGCGAGCGGAGGTGGGAGCAGTACTTC
NA	TRBD1	TRBV5-6	TRBJ2-7	CASSRTGGFIYEQYF	TGTGCCAGCAGCCGAACAGGGGGCTTTATATACGAGCAGTACTTC
NA	TRBD2	TRBV2	TRBJ2-3	CASSLLAGRTDTQYF	TGTGCCAGCAGTCTCCTAGCGGGGAGAACAGATACGCAGTATTTT
NA	NA	TRBV20-1	TRBJ2-7	CSARGRYEQYF	TGCAGTGCTAGAGGAAGATACGAGCAGTACTTC
few	NA	TRBV19	TRBJ2-5	CASSIGRQETQYF	TGTGCCAGTAGTATCGGCAGGCAAGAGACCCAGTACTTC
NA	TRBD2	TRBV29-1	TRBJ2-1	CSVVVASGRINEQFF	TGCAGCGTTGTCGTGGCTAGCGGGAGGATCAATGAGCAGTTCTTC
many	NA	TRBV20-1	TRBJ2-7	CSAPQDGEQYF	TGCAGTGCTCCCCAGGACGGCGAGCAGTACTTC
NA	NA	TRBV5-1	TRBJ2-3	CASSLNQDTQYF	TGCGCCAGCAGCTTGAACCAAGATACGCAGTATTTT
NA	NA	TRBV11-2	TRBJ2-2	CASSPQELGFGELFF	TGTGCCAGCAGCCCGCAAGAGCTAGGCTTCGGGGAGCTGTTTTTT
NA	NA	TRBV7-4	TRBJ2-5	CASSPRVQETQYF	TGTGCCAGCAGCCCCAGGGTCCAAGAGACCCAGTACTTC
NA	NA	TRBV18	TRBJ2-7	CASSRSGTSYEQYF	TGTGCCAGCTCAAGAAGCGGGACATCCTACGAGCAGTACTTC
NA	NA	TRBV7-9	TRBJ1-1	CASSATVNTEAFF	TGTGCCAGCAGCGCGACAGTGAACACTGAAGCTTTCTTT
NA	NA	TRBV9	TRBJ2-2	CASSVDLKRLNTGELFF	TGTGCCAGCAGCGTAGATCTAAAGAGGCTCAACACCGGGGAGCTGTTTTTT
NA	NA	TRBV6-1	TRBJ2-1	CASSDEVSSYNEQFF	TGTGCCAGCAGTGACGAAGTGAGCTCCTACAATGAGCAGTTCTTC
NA	NA	TRBV2	TRBJ1-1	CASSEGGVTEAFF	TGTGCCAGCAGTGAAGGAGGGGTCACTGAAGCTTTCTTT
NA	TRBD2	TRBV5-1	TRBJ2-7	CASASVWEGSSYEQYF	TGCGCCAGCGCCTCTGTCTGGGAGGGTTCCTCCTACGAGCAGTACTTC
NA	NA	TRBV29-1	TRBJ2-3	CSVATGADTQYF	TGCAGCGTCGCCACGGGGGCAGATACGCAGTATTTT
NA	NA	TRBV11-2	TRBJ2-7	CASSKSGTDSYEQYF	TGTGCCAGCAGCAAATCCGGGACGGACTCCTACGAGCAGTACTTC
NA	NA	TRBV2	TRBJ2-7	CASKGDSYEQYF	TGTGCCAGCAAGGGAGACTCCTACGAGCAGTACTTC
NA	NA	TRBV7-7	TRBJ2-1	CASSLDFGHEQFF	TGTGCTAGCAGCTTAGACTTCGGGCATGAGCAGTTCTTC
NA	NA	TRBV11-2	TRBJ2-1	CASSLIRGRGSYNEQFF	TGTGCCAGCAGCTTAATTCGTGGGAGAGGTTCCTACAATGAGCAGTTCTTC
NA	NA	TRBV18	TRBJ2-7	CASSETSPQMGEQYF	TGTGCCAGCTCGGAGACGAGCCCCCAGATGGGCGAGCAGTACTTC
NA	NA	TRBV4-2	TRBJ2-7	CASSQANGREQYF	TGTGCCAGCAGCCAAGCCAATGGGCGCGAGCAGTACTTC
NA	NA	TRBV11-2	TRBJ1-3	CASSVSGNTIYF	TGTGCCAGCAGCGTCTCTGGAAACACCATATATTTT
NA	NA	TRBV10-2	TRBJ2-7	CASTGALSYEQYF	TGCGCCAGCACCGGCGCCCTATCCTACGAGCAGTACTTC
NA	TRBD2	TRBV18	TRBJ2-3	CASSVAGSGTDTQYF	TGTGCCAGCTCAGTAGCGGGGAGTGGGACAGATACGCAGTATTTT
NA	TRBD2	TRBV29-1	TRBJ2-1	CSVGRGSGAYNEQFF	TGCAGCGTTGGGAGGGGTAGCGGGGCATACAATGAGCAGTTCTTC
NA	NA	TRBV7-6	TRBJ2-1	CASSLAPTLGEQFF	TGTGCCAGCAGCTTAGCGCCCACCCTCGGTGAGCAGTTCTTC
NA	NA	TRBV5-1	TRBJ2-2	CASSPMTSSNTGELFF	TGCGCCAGCAGCCCAATGACGTCGTCGAACACCGGGGAGCTGTTTTTT
few	TRBD2	TRBV4-3	TRBJ2-1	CASSPRAGGPNEQFF	TGCGCCAGCAGCCCGAGGGCGGGAGGGCCTAATGAGCAGTTCTTC
few	NA	TRBV4-2	TRBJ1-5	CASSPQGSWDQPQHF	TGTGCCAGCAGCCCCCAGGGGTCCTGGGATCAGCCCCAGCATTTT
NA	NA	TRBV13	TRBJ1-3	CASSFDGSSGNTIYF	TGTGCCAGCAGCTTCGACGGTAGCTCTGGAAACACCATATATTTT
NA	TRBD1	TRBV14	TRBJ1-1	CASSHRGRNTEAFF	TGTGCCAGCAGCCACAGGGGGCGGAACACTGAAGCTTTCTTT
NA	NA	TRBV4-1	TRBJ2-7	CASSQGVFGRFGNEQYF	TGCGCCAGCAGCCAAGGCGTTTTTGGGAGATTCGGGAACGAGCAGTACTTC
once	TRBD1	TRBV5-1	TRBJ2-1	CASSLGGTGGGEQFF	TGCGCCAGCAGCTTGGGTGGGACAGGGGGAGGAGAGCAGTTCTTC
NA	NA	TRBV2	TRBJ1-1	CASSPEPTENTEAFF	TGTGCCAGCAGCCCCGAACCTACAGAAAACACTGAAGCTTTCTTT